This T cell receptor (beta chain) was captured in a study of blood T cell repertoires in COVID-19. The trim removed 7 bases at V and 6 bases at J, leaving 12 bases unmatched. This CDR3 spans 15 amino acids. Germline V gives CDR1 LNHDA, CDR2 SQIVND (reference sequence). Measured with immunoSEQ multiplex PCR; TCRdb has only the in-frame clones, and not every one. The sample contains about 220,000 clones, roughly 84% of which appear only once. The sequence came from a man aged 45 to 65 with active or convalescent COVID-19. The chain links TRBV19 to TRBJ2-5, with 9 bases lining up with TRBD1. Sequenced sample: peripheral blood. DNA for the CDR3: TGTGCCAGTAAACAGGGGGCCCCAGGGATAAAGACCCAGTACTTC. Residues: CASKQGAPGIKTQYF.